The following is a T cell receptor beta chain sequence with its context. The data were obtained in a study of blood T cell repertoires in COVID-19. As for the study in general: The United States, Italy and Spain provided the acute and convalescent COVID-19 samples. Sample material is recorded as cDNA or gDNA derived from T cells, B-cell-depleted T cells, or PBMCs.

Original processing methods: By means of reference gene primer amplification, nucleated cell counts were estimated. TCRdb's copy holds only in-frame clones and misses some; the assay was immunoSEQ multiplex PCR. Clone size and the V and J calls come from that table; the DNA yielded D and trimming. The sample lists approximately 210,000 clones; around four fifths were seen once. Trimming shortened V by 4 bases and J by 3 bases, and 10 bases separated the two germline ends. The V gene's germline CDR1 is SGHNT and CDR2 YYREEE (reference sequence). The CDR3 has 13 amino acids. The chain has TRBV5-4 and TRBJ1-1; D perhaps matches TRBD1 (6 bases). The sequenced sample was peripheral blood. The sequence derives from a woman aged 40-49 years with active or convalescent COVID-19. CDR3 bases: TGTGCCAGCAGCGGGACACGAGACACTGAAGCTTTCTTT. Translation: CASSGTRDTEAFF.